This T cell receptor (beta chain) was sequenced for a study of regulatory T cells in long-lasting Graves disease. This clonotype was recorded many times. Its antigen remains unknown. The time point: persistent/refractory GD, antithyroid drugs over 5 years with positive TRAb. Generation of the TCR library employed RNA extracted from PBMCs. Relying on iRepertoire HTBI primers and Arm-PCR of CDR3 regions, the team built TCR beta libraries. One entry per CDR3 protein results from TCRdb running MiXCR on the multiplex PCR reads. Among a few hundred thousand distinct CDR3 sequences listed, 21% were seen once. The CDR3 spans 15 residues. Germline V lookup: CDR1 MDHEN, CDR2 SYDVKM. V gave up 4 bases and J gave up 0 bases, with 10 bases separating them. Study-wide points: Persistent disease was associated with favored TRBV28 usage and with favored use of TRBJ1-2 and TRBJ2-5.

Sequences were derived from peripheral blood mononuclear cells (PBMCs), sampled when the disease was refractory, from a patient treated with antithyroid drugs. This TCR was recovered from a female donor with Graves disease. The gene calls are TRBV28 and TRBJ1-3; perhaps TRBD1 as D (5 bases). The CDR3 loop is CASSSTGNSGNTIYF. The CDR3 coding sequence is TGTGCCAGCAGTTCCACAGGAAACTCTGGAAACACCATATATTTT.